This entry concerns a single T cell receptor beta chain. One entry per CDR3 protein results from TCRdb running MiXCR on the 5' RACE reads. Here the sample spans a few hundred thousand distinct CDR3 sequences, roughly 3.9% being singletons. These data come from a study of T cells after yellow fever vaccination. This CDR3 has 13 residues. The V end was cut by 1 base, the J end by 5 bases, with 8 bases between. Germline CDR1 reads MGHRA; CDR2 reads YSYEKL. The receptor was isolated from a man aged 18 to 30 who received the YFV17D yellow fever vaccine. The chain couples TRBV4-1 to TRBJ1-2; D is unclear. The sample here was PBMCs, taken 5 days after the yellow fever booster vaccination. The CDR3 nucleotides read TGCGCCAGCAGCCAAGTGGCGGATTATGGCTACACCTTC. Residues: CASSQVADYGYTF.